This TCR beta chain came from a study of T cells in Graves' hyperthyroidism and ophthalmopathy. In this sample, this clonotype turned up many times. Recently diagnosed hyperthyroidism of less than 2 months' duration affected patients aged 18 to 65. Germline assignment: CDR1 GTSNPN and CDR2 SVGIG (reference sequence). The CDR3 totals 12 residues. V trimming: 8 bases; J trimming: 4 bases; junction bases outside the gene matches: 5. Amplified TCR beta CDR3 regions derived from RNA transcripts. A set of HTBI primers served as the primers for a first-round RT-PCR of the TCR CDR3. TCRdb recomputed calls from the multiplex PCR reads with MiXCR, one row per CDR3 protein. The profile shows fewer than 900,000 distinct CDR3 sequences, 18% of them singletons.

The specimen sequenced was blood. The clonotype comes from a woman aged 45-60 years with Graves' hyperthyroidism that later progressed to Graves' ophthalmopathy. The V and J genes are TRBV30 and TRBJ2-3; 8 nucleotides agree with TRBD1. The CDR3 DNA reads TGTGCCCACACAGGGGGAGCAGATACGCAGTATTTT. It codes for CAHTGGADTQYF.